The entry below gives a single T cell receptor beta chain sequence along with its context. Amplification used 60 Vbeta primers and 13 Jbeta primers. Repertoires were generated with immunoSEQ multiplex PCR, while TCRdb's copy carries only in-frame clones and drops some. The sample carries some 120,000 clones, 70% to 85% recorded once. This specimen comes from a study of cytomegalovirus exposure and HLA in healthy donors. This CDR3 is 16 amino acids long. Per the germline V gene, CDR1 is SGHDN and CDR2 is FVKESK. V lost 0 bases and J lost 8, with 16 bases in between. J is TRBJ1-4 and V is TRBV14, with D maybe TRBD1 (6 bases). The source is a man aged 40-50 years in good health and CMV-seropositive. Input material: PBMCs. CDR3 amino acids: CASSQDPRDIGEKLFF. The DNA for the CDR3 is TGTGCCAGCAGCCAAGACCCAAGGGACATCGGCGAAAAACTGTTTTTT.